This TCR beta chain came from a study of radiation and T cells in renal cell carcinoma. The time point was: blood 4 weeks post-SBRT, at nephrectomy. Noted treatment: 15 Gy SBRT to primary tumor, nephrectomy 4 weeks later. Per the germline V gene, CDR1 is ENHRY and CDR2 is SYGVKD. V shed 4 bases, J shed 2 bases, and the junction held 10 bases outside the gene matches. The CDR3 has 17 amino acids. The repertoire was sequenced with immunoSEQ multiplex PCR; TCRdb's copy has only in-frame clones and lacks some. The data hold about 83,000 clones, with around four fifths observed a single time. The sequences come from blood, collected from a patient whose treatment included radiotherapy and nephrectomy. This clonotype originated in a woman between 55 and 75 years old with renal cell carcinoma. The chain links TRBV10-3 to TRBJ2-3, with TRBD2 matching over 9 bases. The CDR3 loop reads CAISGLGAGGVTDTQYF. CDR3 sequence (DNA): TGTGCCATCAGTGGTCTTGGGGCGGGAGGGGTCACAGATACGCAGTATTTT.